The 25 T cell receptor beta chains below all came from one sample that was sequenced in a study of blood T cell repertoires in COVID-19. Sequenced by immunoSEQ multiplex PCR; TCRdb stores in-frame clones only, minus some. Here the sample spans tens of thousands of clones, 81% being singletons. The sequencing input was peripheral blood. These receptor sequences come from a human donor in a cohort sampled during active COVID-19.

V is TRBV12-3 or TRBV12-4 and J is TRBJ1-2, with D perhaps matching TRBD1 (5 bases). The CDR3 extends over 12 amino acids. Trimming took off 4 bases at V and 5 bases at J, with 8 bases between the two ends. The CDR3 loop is CASSSGQYGYTF. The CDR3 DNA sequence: TGTGCCAGCAGTTCCGGACAATATGGCTACACCTTC.

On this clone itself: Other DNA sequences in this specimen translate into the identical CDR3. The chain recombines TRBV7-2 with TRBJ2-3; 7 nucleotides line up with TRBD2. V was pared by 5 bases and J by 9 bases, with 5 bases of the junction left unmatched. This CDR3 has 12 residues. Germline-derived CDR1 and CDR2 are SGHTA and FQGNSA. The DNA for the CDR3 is TGTGCCAGCAGCCCTGGGGGGGGGACGCAGTATTTT. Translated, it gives CASSPGGGTQYF.

CDR3 residues: CASTPFQGAGVGNIQYF. For the CDR3, the DNA is TGCGCCAGCACCCCCTTCCAGGGGGCGGGAGTCGGAAACATTCAGTACTTC. This chain links TRBV10-2 with TRBJ2-4; D may be TRBD1 (8 bases). Germline CDR1 is WSHSY and CDR2 is SAAADI. V dropped 7 bases and J dropped 6 bases, with 25 bases sitting between them. The CDR3 is 17 residues long.

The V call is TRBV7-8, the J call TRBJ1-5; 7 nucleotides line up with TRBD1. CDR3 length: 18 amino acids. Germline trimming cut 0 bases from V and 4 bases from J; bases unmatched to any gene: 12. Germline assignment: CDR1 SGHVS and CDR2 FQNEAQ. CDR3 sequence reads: CASSLAARKQGLNQPQHF. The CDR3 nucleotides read TGTGCCAGCAGCTTAGCAGCGCGGAAACAGGGGCTGAATCAGCCCCAGCATTTT.

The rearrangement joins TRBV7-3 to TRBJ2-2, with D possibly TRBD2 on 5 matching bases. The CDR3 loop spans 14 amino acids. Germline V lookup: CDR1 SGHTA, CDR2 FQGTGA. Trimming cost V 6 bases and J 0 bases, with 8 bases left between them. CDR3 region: CASRDSANTGELFF. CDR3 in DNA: TGTGCCAGCAGAGATAGCGCGAACACCGGGGAGCTGTTTTTT. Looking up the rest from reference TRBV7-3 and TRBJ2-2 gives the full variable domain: GAGVSQTPSNKVTEKGKYVELRCDPISGHTALYWYRQSLGQGPEFLIYFQGTGAADDSGLPNDRFFAVRPEGSVSTLKIQRTERGDSAVYLCASRDSANTGELFFGEGSRLTVL.

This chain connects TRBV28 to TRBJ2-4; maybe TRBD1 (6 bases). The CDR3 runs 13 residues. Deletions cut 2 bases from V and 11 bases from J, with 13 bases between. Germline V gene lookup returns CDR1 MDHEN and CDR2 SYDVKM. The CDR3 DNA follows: TGTGCCAGCAGTTTAGGGGCCAGGGGTTTTCAGTACTTC. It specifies CASSLGARGFQYF.

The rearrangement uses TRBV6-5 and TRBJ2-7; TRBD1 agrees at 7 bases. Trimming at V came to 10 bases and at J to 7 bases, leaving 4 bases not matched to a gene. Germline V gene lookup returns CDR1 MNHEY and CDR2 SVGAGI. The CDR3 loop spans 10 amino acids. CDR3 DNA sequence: TGTGCCACCGAGACAGGGGAGCAGTACTTC. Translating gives CATETGEQYF.

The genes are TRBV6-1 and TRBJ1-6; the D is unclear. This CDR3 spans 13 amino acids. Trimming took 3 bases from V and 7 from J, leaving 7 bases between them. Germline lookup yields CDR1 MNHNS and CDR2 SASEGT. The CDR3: CASSEVQNSPLHF. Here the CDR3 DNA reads TGTGCCAGCAGTGAGGTACAGAATTCACCCCTCCACTTT.

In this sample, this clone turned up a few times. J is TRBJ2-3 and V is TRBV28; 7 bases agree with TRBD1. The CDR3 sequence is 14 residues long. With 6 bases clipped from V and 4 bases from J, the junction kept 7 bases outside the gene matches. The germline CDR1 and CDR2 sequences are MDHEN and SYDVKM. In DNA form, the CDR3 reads TGTGCCAGCAGACTTGACAGGGTACCAGATACGCAGTATTTT. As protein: CASRLDRVPDTQYF.

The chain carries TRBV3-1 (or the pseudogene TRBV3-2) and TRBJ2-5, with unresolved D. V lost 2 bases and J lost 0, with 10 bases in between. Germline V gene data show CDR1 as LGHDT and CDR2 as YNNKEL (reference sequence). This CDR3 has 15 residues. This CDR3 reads CASSQIGVNQETQYF. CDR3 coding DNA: TGTGCCAGCAGCCAAATTGGAGTTAACCAAGAGACCCAGTACTTC.

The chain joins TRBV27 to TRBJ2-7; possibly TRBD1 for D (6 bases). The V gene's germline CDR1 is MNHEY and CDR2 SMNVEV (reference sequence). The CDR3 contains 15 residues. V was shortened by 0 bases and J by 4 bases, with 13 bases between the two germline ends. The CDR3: CASSLSQGQGYEQYF. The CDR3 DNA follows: TGTGCCAGCAGTTTATCGCAGGGGCAGGGGTACGAGCAGTACTTC.

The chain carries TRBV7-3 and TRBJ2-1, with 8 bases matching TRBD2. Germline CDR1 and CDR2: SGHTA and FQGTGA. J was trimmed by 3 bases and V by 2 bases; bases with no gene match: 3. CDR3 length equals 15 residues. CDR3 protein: CASSLAGGIYNEQFF. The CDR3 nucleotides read TGTGCCAGCAGCTTAGCGGGAGGAATCTACAATGAGCAGTTCTTC.

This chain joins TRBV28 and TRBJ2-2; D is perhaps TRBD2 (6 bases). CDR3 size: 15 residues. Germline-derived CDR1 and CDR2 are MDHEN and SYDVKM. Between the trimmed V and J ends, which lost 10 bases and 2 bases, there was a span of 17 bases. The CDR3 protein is CAILKGTLNTGELFF. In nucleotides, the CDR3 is TGTGCCATCCTAAAGGGGACTCTCAACACCGGGGAGCTGTTTTTT.

The CDR3 protein is CASSYGGSGQGGLSQYF. DNA for the CDR3: TGTGCCAGCAGTTACGGCGGGTCCGGACAGGGAGGATTGTCCCAGTACTTC. The chain employs TRBV6-2 or TRBV6-3 and TRBJ2-5, with 8 bases fitting TRBD1. Germline loops: CDR1 MNHEY, CDR2 SVGEGT. V trimming: 2 bases; J trimming: 9 bases; junction bases outside the gene matches: 17. The CDR3 contains 17 residues.

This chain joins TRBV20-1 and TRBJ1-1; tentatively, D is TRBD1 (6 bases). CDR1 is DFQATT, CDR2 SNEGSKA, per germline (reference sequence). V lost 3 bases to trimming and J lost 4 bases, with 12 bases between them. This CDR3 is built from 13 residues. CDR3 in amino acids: CSASPQGATEAFF. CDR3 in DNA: TGCAGTGCTAGTCCACAGGGAGCCACTGAAGCTTTCTTT.

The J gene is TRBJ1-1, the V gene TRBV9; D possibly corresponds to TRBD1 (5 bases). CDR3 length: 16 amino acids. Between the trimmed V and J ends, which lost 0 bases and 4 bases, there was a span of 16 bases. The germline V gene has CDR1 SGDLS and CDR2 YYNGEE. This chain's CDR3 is CASSVAPQGSSTEAFF. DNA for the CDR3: TGTGCCAGCAGCGTAGCTCCCCAGGGTAGTAGCACTGAAGCTTTCTTT.

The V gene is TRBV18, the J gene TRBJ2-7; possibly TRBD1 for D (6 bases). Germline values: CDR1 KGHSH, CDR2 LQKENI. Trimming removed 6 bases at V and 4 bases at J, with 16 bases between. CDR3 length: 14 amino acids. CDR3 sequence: CASSPQGSLYEQYF. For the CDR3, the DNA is TGTGCCAGCTCGCCGCAGGGGTCTCTTTACGAGCAGTACTTC.

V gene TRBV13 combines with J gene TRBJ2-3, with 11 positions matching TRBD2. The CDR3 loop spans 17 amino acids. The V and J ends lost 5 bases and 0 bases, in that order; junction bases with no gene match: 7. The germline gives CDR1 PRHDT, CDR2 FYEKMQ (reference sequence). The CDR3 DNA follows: TGTGCCAGCAGCCCCACCCTAGCGGGAGGCAGCACAGATACGCAGTATTTT. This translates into CASSPTLAGGSTDTQYF.

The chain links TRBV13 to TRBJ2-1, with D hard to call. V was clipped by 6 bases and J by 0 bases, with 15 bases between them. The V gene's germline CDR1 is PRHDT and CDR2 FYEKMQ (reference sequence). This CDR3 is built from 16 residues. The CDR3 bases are TGTGCCAGCAGTTCACGAGGCTTAAGCTCCTACAATGAGCAGTTCTTC. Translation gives CASSSRGLSSYNEQFF.

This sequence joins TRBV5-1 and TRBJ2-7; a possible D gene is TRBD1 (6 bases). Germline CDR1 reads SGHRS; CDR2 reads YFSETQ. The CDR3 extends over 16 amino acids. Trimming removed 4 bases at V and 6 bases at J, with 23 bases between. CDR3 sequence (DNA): TGCGCCAGCAGCCCAACTCCGACAGGCCTCGGGGCCGAGCAGTACTTC. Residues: CASSPTPTGLGAEQYF.

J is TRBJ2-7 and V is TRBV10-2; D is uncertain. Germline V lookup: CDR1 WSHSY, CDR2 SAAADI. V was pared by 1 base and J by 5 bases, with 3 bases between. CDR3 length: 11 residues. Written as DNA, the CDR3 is TGCGCCAGCAGTGAGTGGCACGAGCAGTACTTC. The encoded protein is CASSEWHEQYF.

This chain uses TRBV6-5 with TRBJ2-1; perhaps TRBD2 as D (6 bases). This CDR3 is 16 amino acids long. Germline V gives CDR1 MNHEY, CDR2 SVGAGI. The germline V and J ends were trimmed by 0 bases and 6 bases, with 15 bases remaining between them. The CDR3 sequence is CASSYSERVTPNEQFF. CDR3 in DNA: TGTGCCAGCAGTTACTCGGAGCGGGTAACGCCCAATGAGCAGTTCTTC.

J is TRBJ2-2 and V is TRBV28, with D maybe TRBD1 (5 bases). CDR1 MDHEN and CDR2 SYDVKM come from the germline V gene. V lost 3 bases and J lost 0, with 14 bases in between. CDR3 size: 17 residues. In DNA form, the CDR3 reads TGTGCCAGCAGTTTGCTCATACAGGAGCCGAACACCGGGGAGCTGTTTTTT. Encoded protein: CASSLLIQEPNTGELFF.

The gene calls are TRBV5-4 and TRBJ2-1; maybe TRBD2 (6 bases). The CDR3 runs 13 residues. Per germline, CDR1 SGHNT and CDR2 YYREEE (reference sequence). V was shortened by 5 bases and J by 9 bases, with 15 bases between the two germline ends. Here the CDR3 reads CASRLDYPGEQFF. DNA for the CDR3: TGTGCCAGCAGACTGGACTACCCCGGTGAGCAGTTCTTC. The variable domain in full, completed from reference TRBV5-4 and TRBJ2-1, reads ETGVTQSPTHLIKTRGQQVTLRCSSQSGHNTVSWYQQALGQGPQFIFQYYREEENGRGNFPPRFSGLQFPNYSSELNVNALELDDSALYLCASRLDYPGEQFFGPGTRLTVL.

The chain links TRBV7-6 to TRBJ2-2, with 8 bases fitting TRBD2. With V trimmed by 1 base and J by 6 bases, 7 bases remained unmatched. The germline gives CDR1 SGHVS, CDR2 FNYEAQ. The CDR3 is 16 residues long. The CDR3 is CASSLVGGRFSGELFF. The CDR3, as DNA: TGTGCCAGCAGCTTAGTAGGCGGGAGGTTCTCCGGGGAGCTGTTTTTT.